The 8 T cell receptor beta chains below come from one sample, sequenced in a study of T-cell memory formation after mild COVID-19. Each CDR3 protein gets one entry after TCRdb re-called the 5' RACE reads with MiXCR. The sample yields fewer than 250,000 distinct CDR3 sequences, around 26% seen once. Sequencing used PBMCs or a T cell subset sorted from them (not recorded which). The source is an adult woman who had mild COVID-19 (a few samples of this study predate the infection). Cell type and time point are not known.

The gene calls are TRBV7-9 and TRBJ1-5; the match to TRBD1 covers 8 bases. This CDR3 has 15 amino acids. Losses at the gene ends were 5 bases for V and 1 base for J; bases not matched to a gene: 4. Looked up from germline, CDR1 is SEHNR and CDR2 is FQNEAQ (reference sequence). CDR3 in amino acids: CASSPGGGSNQPQHF. The DNA for the CDR3 is TGTGCCAGCAGCCCAGGGGGCGGGAGCAATCAGCCCCAGCATTTT.

The table lists this clonotype with many counts. The V and J genes are TRBV20-1 and TRBJ2-1, with D possibly matching TRBD2 (5 bases). Germline CDR1 and CDR2: DFQATT and SNEGSKA (reference sequence). This CDR3 is 14 amino acids long. V lost 1 base and J lost 6, with 13 bases in between. The CDR3 protein is CSARGRLAGNEQFF. The DNA for the CDR3 is TGCAGTGCTAGAGGAAGGCTAGCCGGCAATGAGCAGTTCTTC.

CDR3 sequence (DNA): TGCAGTGCTAGTAAGGCTAGCGGGGGGGATACGCAGTATTTT. Its translation is CSASKASGGDTQYF. V gene TRBV20-1 combines with J gene TRBJ2-3, with TRBD2 identical over 11 bases. Germline V gives CDR1 DFQATT, CDR2 SNEGSKA (reference sequence). The CDR3 length is 14 residues. The V gene end was trimmed by 3 bases and the J gene end by 6 bases; junction bases not matched to a gene: 5.

The sample holds a few counts of this clonotype. The genes are TRBV15 and TRBJ2-1; TRBD2 matches 9 bases. This CDR3 is 15 amino acids long. V gave up 0 bases and J gave up 8 bases; unmatched junction bases: 5. The germline gives CDR1 LNHNV, CDR2 YYDKDF (reference sequence). The chain's CDR3 is CATSRDILAGDEQFF. The CDR3 coding sequence is TGTGCCACCAGCAGAGATATTTTAGCGGGAGATGAGCAGTTCTTC.

The chain has TRBV5-1 and TRBJ2-1; a weak D match, TRBD2 (6 bases). CDR3 length: 17 residues. V was clipped by 0 bases and J by 2 bases, with 15 bases between them. CDR1 and CDR2 from the germline V gene are SGHRS and YFSETQ. CDR3 sequence reads: CASSLDGGMFPYNEQFF. CDR3 in DNA: TGCGCCAGCAGCTTGGACGGCGGGATGTTCCCCTACAATGAGCAGTTCTTC.

The CDR3 nucleotides read TGTGCCAGCAGCGTAGGTTCCCTCGAACGGACAGGCTACACCTTC. Its translation: CASSVGSLERTGYTF. The rearrangement uses TRBV9 and TRBJ1-2, with a weak D call TRBD1 (5 bases). This CDR3 has 15 amino acids. CDR1 is SGDLS and CDR2 is YYNGEE in the germline V gene. Trimming took off 0 bases at V and 8 bases at J, with 17 bases between the two ends.

The rearrangement joins TRBV7-9 to TRBJ2-5; D is perhaps TRBD1 or TRBD2 (5 bases each). Trimming stripped 6 bases from V and 3 bases from J, with 14 bases between. This CDR3 has 14 residues. From germline, CDR1 is SEHNR and CDR2 FQNEAQ (reference sequence). DNA for the CDR3: TGTGCCAGCAGTACCATCCGGGGCAAAGAGACCCAGTACTTC. Protein sequence: CASSTIRGKETQYF. The full variable domain, with the rest looked up from reference TRBV7-9 and TRBJ2-5, is DTGVSQNPRHKITKRGQNVTFRCDPISEHNRLYWYRQTLGQGPEFLTYFQNEAQLEKSRLLSDRFSAERPKGSFSTLEIQRTEQGDSAMYLCASSTIRGKETQYFGPGTRLLVL.

The chain recombines TRBV27 with TRBJ2-3; D may match TRBD1 or TRBD2 (5 bases each). Germline V gives CDR1 MNHEY, CDR2 SMNVEV (reference sequence). This CDR3 region has 15 residues. Trimming removed 4 bases at V and 6 bases at J, with 17 bases between. The CDR3 here is CASSSGTSRTDTQYF. In DNA, the CDR3 is TGTGCCAGCAGTTCCGGGACCTCCAGAACGGATACGCAGTATTTT.